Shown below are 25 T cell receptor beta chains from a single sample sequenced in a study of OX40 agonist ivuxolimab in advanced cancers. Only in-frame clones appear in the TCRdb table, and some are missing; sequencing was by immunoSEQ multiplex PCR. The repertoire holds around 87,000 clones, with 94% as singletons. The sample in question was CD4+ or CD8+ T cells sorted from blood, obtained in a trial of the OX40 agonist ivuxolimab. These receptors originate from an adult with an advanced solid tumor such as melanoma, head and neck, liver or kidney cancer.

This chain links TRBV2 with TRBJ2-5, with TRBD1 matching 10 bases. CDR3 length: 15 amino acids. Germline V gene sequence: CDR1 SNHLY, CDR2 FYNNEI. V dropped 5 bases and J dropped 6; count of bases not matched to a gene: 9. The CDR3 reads CASSKDRGQDKTQYF. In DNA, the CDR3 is TGTGCCAGCAGTAAAGACAGGGGGCAAGATAAGACCCAGTACTTC.

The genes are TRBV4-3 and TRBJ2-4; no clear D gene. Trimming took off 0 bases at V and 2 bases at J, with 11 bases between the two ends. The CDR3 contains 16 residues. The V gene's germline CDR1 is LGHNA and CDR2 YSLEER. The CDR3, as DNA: TGCGCCAGCAGCCAAGATTGGCTAGAAACCAAAAACATTCAGTACTTC. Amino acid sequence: CASSQDWLETKNIQYF.

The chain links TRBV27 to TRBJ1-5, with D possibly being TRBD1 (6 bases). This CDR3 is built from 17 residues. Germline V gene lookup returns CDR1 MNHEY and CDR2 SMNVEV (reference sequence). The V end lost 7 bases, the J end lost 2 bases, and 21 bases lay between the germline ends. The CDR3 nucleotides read TGTGCCAGCATGGGGCTTCAGGGGCGGTTAGGCAATCAGCCCCAGCATTTT. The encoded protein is CASMGLQGRLGNQPQHF.

The CDR3 sequence: CAISGGTSGESAGGAQYF. In nucleotides, the CDR3 is TGTGCCATCAGTGGAGGGACTAGCGGGGAAAGTGCGGGTGGGGCGCAGTATTTT. The genes are TRBV10-3 and TRBJ2-3; 13 bases fit TRBD2. The CDR3 is made up of 18 amino acids. After removal of 4 bases from V and 10 bases from J, the junction contained 17 bases not matched to a gene. CDR1 and CDR2 (germline): ENHRY, SYGVKD.

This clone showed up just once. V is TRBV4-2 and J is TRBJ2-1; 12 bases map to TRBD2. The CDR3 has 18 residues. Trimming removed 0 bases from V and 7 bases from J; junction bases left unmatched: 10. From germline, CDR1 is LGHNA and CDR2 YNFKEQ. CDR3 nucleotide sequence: TGTGCCAGCAGCCAAGATTCAGGACTAGCGGGGAAGGGGAATGAGCAGTTCTTC. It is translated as CASSQDSGLAGKGNEQFF.

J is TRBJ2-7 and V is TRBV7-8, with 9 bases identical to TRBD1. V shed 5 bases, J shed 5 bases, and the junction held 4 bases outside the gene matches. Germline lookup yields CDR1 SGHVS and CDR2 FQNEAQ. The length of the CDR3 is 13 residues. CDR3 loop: CASSPGQGNEQYF. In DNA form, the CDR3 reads TGTGCCAGCAGCCCCGGACAGGGGAACGAGCAGTACTTC.

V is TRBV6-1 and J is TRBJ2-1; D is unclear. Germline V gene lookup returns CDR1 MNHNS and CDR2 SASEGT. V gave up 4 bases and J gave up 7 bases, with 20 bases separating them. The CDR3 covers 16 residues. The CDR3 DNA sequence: TGTGCCAGCAGTGTAGTTTTTGGCGGCCCGGAGAATGAGCAGTTCTTC. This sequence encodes CASSVVFGGPENEQFF.

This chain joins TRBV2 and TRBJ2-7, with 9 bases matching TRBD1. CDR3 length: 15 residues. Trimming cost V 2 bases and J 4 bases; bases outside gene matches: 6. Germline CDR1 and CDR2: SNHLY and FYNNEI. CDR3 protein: CASSEWDRDTYEQYF. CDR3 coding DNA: TGTGCCAGCAGTGAATGGGACAGGGATACATACGAGCAGTACTTC.

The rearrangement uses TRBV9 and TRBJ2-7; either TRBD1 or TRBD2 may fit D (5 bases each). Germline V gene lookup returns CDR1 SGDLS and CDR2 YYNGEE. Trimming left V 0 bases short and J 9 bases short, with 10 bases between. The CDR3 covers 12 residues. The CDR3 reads CASSVVGGRQYF. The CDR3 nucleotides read TGTGCCAGCAGCGTAGTTGGGGGACGGCAGTACTTC.

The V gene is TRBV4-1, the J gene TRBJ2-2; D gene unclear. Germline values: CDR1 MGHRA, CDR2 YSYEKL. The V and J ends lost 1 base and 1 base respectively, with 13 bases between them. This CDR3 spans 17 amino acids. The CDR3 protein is CASSQVADTKNTGELFF. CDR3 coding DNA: TGCGCCAGCAGCCAAGTAGCCGATACTAAGAACACCGGGGAGCTGTTTTTT.

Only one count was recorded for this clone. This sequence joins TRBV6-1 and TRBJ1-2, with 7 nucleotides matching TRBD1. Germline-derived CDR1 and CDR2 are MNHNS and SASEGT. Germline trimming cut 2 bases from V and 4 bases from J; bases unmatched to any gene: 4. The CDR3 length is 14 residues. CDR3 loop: CASSEWGTAYGYTF. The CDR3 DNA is TGTGCCAGCAGTGAATGGGGGACAGCCTATGGCTACACCTTC.

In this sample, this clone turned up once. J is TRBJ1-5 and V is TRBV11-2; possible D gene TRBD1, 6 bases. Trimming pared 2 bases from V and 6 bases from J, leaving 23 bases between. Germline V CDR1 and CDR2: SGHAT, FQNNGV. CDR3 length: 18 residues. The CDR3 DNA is TGTGCCAGCAGCTTAATAGTCTATACGGACAGTAATTGTCAGCCCCAGCATTTT. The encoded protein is CASSLIVYTDSNCQPQHF.

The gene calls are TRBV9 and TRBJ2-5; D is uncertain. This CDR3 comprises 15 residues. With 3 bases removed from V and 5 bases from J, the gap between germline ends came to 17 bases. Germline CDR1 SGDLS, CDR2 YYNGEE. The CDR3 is CASSGRAPKTETQYF. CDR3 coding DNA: TGTGCCAGCAGCGGACGGGCCCCGAAGACCGAGACCCAGTACTTC. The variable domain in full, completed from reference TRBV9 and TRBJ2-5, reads DSGVTQTPKHLITATGQRVTLRCSPRSGDLSVYWYQQSLDQGLQFLIQYYNGEERAKGNILERFSAQQFPDLHSELNLSSLELGDSALYFCASSGRAPKTETQYFGPGTRLLVL.

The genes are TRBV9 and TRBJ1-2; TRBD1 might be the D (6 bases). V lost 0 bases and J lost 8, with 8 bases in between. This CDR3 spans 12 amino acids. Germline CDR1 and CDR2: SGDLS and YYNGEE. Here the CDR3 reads CASSVAQGGYTF. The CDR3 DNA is TGTGCCAGCAGCGTAGCTCAGGGGGGCTACACCTTC.

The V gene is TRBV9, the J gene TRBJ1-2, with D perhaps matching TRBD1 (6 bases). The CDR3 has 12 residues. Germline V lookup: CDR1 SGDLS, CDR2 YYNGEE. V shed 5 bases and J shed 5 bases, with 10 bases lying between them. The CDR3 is CASSDQGYGYTF. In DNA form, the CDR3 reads TGTGCCAGCAGTGACCAGGGGTATGGCTACACCTTC.

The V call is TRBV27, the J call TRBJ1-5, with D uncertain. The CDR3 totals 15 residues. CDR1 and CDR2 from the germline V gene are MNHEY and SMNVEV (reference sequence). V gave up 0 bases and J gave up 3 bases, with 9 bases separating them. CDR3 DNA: TGTGCCAGCAGTTTATCCTTCGGGAACAATCAGCCCCAGCATTTT. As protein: CASSLSFGNNQPQHF.

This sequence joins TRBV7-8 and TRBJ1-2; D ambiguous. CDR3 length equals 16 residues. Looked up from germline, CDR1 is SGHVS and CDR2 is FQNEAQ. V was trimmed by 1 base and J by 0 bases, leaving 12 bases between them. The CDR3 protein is CASSLEGSRSNYGYTF. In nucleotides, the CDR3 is TGTGCCAGCAGCTTAGAAGGGTCGAGATCTAACTATGGCTACACCTTC.

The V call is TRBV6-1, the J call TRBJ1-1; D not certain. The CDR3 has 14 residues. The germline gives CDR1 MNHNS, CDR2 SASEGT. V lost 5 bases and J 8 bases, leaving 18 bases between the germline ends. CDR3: CASSTRTHLSEAFF. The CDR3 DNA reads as TGTGCCAGCAGTACCCGGACGCATTTATCCGAAGCTTTCTTT.

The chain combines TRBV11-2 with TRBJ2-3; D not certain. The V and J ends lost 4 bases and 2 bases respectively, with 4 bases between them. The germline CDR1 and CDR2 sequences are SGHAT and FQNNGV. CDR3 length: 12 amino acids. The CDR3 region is CASSSFTDTQYF. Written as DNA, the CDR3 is TGTGCCAGCAGCTCCTTCACAGATACGCAGTATTTT.

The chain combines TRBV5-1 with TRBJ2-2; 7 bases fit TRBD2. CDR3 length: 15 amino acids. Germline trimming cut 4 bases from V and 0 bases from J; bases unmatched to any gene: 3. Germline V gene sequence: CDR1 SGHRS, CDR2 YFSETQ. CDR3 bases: TGCGCCAGCAGCCGGGGACTACCGAACACCGGGGAGCTGTTTTTT. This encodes CASSRGLPNTGELFF.

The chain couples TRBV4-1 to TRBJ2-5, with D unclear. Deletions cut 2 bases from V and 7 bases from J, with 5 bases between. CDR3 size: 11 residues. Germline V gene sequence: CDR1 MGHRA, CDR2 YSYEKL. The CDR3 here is CASSQKGTQYF. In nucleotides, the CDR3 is TGCGCCAGCAGCCAAAAAGGGACCCAGTACTTC.

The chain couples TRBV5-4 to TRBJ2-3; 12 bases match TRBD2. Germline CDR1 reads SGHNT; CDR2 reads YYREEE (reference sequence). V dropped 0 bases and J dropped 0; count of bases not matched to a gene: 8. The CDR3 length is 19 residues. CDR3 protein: CASSLGRTSGALSTDTQYF. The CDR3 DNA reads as TGTGCCAGCAGCTTGGGTCGGACTAGCGGGGCTCTTAGCACAGATACGCAGTATTTT. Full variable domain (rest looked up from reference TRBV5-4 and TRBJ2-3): ETGVTQSPTHLIKTRGQQVTLRCSSQSGHNTVSWYQQALGQGPQFIFQYYREEENGRGNFPPRFSGLQFPNYSSELNVNALELDDSALYLCASSLGRTSGALSTDTQYFGPGTRLTVL.

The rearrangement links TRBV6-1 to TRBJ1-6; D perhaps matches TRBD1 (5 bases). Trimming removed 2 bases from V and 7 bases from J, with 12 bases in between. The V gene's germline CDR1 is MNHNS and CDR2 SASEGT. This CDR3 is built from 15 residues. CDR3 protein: CASSEYGAENSPLHF. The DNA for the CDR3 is TGTGCCAGCAGTGAATATGGGGCGGAGAATTCACCCCTCCACTTT.

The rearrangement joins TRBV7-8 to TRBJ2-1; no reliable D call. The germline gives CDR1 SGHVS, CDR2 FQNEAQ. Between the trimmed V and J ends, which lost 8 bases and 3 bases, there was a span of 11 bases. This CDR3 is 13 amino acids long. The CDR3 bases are TGTGCCAGCGGAGCGCTTGACTACAATGAGCAGTTCTTC. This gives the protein CASGALDYNEQFF.

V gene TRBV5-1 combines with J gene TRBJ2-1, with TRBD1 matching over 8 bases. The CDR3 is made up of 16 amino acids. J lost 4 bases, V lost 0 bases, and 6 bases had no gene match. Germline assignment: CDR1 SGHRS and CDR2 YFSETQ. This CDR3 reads CASSLEKRDRYNEQFF. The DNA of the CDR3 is TGCGCCAGCAGCTTGGAAAAGAGGGACAGGTACAATGAGCAGTTCTTC.